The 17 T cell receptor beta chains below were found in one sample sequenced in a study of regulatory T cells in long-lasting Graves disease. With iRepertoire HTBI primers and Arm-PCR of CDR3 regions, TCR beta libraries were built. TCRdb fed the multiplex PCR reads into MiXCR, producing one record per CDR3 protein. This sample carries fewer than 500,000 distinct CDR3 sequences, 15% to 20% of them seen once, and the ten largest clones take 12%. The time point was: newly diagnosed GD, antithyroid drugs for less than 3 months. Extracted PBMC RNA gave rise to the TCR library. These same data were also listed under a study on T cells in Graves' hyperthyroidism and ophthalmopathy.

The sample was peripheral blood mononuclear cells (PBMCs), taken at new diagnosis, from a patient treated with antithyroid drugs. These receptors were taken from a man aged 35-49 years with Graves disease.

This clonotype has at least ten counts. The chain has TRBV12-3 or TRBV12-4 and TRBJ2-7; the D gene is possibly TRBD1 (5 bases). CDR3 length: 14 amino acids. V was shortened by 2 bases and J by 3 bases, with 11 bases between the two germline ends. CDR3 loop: CASSLYQGLYEQYF. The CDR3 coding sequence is TGTGCCAGCAGTTTATACCAGGGTCTCTACGAGCAGTACTTC.

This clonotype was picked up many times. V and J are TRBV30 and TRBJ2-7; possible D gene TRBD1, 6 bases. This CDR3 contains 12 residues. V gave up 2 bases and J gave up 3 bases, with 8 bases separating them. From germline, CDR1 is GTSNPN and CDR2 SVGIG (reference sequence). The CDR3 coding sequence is TGTGCCTGGAGTACAGGGTACTACGAGCAGTACTTC. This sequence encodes CAWSTGYYEQYF. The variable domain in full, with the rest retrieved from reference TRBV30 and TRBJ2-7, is SQTIHQWPATLVQPVGSPLSLECTVEGTSNPNLYWYRQAAGRGLQLLFYSVGIGQISSEVPQNLSASRPQDRQFILSSKKLLLSDSGFYLCAWSTGYYEQYFGPGTRLTVT.

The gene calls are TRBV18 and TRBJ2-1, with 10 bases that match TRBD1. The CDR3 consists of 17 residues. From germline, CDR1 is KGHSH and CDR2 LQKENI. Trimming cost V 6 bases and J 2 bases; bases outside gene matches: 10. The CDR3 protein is CASSRGLDRGPYNEQFF. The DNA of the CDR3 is TGTGCCAGCTCCCGAGGGCTCGACAGGGGGCCCTACAATGAGCAGTTCTTC.

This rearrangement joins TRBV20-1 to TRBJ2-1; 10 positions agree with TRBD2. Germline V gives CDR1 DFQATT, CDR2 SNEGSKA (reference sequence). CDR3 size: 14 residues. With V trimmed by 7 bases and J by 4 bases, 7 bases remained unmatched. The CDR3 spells CSGLLAGLYNEQFF. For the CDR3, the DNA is TGCAGTGGACTACTAGCGGGGTTATACAATGAGCAGTTCTTC.

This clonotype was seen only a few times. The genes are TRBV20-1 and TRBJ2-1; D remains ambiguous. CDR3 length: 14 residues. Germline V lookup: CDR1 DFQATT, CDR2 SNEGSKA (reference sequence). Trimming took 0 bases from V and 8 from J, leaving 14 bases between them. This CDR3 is CSARDASRSHEQFF. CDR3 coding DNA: TGCAGTGCTAGAGACGCCTCCCGTTCACATGAGCAGTTCTTC.

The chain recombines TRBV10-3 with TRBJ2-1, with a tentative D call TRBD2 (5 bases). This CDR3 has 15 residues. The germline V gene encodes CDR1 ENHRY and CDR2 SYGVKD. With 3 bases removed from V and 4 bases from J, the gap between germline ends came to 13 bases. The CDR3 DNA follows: TGTGCCATCAGTGATACTAGTAGCCAGTACAATGAGCAGTTCTTC. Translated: CAISDTSSQYNEQFF.

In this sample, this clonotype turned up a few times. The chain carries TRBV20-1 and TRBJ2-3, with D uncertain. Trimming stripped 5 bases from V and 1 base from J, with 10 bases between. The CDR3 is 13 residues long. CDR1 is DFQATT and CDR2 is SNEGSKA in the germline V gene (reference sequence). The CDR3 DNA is TGCAGTGCTCCCCCGGGCGGCACAGATACGCAGTATTTT. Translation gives CSAPPGGTDTQYF.

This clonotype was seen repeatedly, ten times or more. The CDR3 region is CASSEQGGYNSPLHF. The CDR3 DNA follows: TGTGCCAGCAGTGAACAGGGCGGGTATAATTCACCCCTCCACTTT. V gene TRBV2 combines with J gene TRBJ1-6, with a possible D match to TRBD1 (5 bases). The V and J ends lost 2 bases and 4 bases respectively, with 9 bases between them. Germline lookup yields CDR1 SNHLY and CDR2 FYNNEI. This CDR3 has 15 amino acids.

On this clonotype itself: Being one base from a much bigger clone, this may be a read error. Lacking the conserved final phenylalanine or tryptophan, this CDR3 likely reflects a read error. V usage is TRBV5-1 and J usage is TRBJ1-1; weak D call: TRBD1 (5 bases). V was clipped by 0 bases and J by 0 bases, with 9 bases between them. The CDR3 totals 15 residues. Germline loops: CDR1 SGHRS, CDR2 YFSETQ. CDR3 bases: TGCGCCAGCAGCTTGGACGGGGGTCTGAACACTGAAGCTTTCCTT. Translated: CASSLDGGLNTEAFL.

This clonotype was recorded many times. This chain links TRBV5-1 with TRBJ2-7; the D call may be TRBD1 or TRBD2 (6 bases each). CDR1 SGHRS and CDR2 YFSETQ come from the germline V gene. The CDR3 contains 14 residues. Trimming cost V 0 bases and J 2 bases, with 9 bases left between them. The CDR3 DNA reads TGCGCCAGCAGCTTGGACGGGGGCCCCTACGAGCAGTACTTC. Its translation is CASSLDGGPYEQYF. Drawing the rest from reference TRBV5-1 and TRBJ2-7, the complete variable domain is KAGVTQTPRYLIKTRGQQVTLSCSPISGHRSVSWYQQTPGQGLQFLFEYFSETQRNKGNFPGRFSGRQFSNSRSEMNVSTLELGDSALYLCASSLDGGPYEQYFGPGTRLTVT.

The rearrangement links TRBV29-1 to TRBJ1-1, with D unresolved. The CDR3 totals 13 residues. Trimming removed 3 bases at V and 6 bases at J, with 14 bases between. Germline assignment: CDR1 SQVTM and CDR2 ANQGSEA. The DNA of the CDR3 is TGCAGCGTTGAGCGGGTACTCTTCGCTGAAGCTTTCTTT. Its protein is CSVERVLFAEAFF.

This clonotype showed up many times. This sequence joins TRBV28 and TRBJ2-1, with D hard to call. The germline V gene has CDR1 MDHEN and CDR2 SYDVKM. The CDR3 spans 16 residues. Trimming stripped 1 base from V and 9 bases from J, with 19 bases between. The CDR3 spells CASSLSGIDGAGEQFF. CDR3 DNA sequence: TGTGCCAGCAGTTTATCGGGCATTGATGGAGCTGGTGAGCAGTTCTTC.

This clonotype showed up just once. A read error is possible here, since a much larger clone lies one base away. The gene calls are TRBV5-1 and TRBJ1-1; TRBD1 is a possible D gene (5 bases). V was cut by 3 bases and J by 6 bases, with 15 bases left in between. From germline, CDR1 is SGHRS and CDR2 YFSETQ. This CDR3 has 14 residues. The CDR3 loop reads CASSYRGGCAEAFF. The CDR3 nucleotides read TGCGCCAGCAGCTACCGGGGGGGGTGTGCTGAAGCTTTCTTT. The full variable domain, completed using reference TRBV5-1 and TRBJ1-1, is KAGVTQTPRYLIKTRGQQVTLSCSPISGHRSVSWYQQTPGQGLQFLFEYFSETQRNKGNFPGRFSGRQFSNSRSEMNVSTLELGDSALYLCASSYRGGCAEAFFGQGTRLTVV.

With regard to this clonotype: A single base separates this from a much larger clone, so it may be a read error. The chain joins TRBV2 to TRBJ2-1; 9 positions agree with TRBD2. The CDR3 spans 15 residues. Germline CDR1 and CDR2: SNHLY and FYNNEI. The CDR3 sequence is CASSEWREGQNERFF. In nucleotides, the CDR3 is TGTGCCAGCAGTGAGTGGCGGGAGGGCCAGAATGAGCGGTTCTTC.

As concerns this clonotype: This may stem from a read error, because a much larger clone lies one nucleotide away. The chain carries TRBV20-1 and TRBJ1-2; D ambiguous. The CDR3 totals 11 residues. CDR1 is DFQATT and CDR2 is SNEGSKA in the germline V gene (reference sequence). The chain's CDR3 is CSASDPPGYSF. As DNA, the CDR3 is TGCAGTGCTAGCGACCCTCCTGGCTACAGCTTC.

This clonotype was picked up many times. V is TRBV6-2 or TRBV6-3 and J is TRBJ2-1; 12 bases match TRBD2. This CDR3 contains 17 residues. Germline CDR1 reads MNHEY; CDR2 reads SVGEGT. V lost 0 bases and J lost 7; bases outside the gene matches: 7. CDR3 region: CASSYSASGRAGNEQFF. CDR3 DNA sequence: TGTGCCAGCAGTTACTCGGCTAGCGGGAGGGCCGGGAATGAGCAGTTCTTC.

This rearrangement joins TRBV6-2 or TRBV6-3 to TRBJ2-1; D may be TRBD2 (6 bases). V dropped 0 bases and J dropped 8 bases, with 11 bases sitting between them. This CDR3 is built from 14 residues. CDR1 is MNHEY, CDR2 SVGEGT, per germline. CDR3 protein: CASSYSVGDYEQFF. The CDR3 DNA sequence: TGTGCCAGCAGTTACTCCGTGGGGGACTATGAGCAGTTCTTC.